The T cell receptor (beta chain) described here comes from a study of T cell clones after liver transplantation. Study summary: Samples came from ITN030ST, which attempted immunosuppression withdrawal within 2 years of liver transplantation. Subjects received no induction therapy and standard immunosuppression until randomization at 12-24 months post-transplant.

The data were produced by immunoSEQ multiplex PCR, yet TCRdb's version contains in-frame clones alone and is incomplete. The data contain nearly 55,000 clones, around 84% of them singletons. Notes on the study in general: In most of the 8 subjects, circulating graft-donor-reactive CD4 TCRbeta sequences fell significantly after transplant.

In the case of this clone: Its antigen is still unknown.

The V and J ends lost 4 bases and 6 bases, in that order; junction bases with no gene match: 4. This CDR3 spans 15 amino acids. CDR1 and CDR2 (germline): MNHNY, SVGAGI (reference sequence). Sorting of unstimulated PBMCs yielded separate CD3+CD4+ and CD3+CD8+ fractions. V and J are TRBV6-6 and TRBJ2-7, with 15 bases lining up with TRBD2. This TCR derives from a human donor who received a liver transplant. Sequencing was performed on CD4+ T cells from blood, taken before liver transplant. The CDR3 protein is CASSWTSGRVGEQYF. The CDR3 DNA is TGTGCCAGCAGTTGGACTAGCGGGAGGGTCGGCGAGCAGTACTTC.